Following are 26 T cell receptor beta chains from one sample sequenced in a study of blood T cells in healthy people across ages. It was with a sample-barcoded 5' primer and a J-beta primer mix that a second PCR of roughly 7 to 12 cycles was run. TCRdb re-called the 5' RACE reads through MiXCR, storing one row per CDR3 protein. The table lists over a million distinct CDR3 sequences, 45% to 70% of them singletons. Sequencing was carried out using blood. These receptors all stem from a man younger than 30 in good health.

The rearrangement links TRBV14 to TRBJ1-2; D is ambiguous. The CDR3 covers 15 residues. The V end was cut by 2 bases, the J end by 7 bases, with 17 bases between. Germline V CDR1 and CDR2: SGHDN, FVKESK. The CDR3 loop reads CASSQSLGQAAGYTF. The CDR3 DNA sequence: TGTGCCAGCAGCCAATCTCTCGGTCAGGCCGCTGGCTACACCTTC.

In DNA, the CDR3 is TGTGCCAGCAGTTACGCCGGGACCAATCAGCCCCAGCATTTT. Protein product: CASSYAGTNQPQHF. The genes are TRBV6-6 and TRBJ1-5; D might be TRBD1 (5 bases). V lost 2 bases, J lost 3 bases, and 8 bases lay in between. CDR1 and CDR2 (germline): MNHNY, SVGAGI (reference sequence). CDR3 length: 14 residues.

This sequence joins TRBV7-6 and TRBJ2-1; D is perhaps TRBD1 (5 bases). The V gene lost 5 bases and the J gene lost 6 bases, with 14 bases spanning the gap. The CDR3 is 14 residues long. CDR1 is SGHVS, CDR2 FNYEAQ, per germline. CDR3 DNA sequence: TGTGCCAGCAGCCCCGTGGACACGGCCAATGAGCAGTTCTTC. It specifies CASSPVDTANEQFF. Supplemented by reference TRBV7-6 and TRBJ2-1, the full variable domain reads GAGVSQSPRYKVTKRGQDVALRCDPISGHVSLYWYRQALGQGPEFLTYFNYEAQQDKSGLPNDRFSAERPEGSISTLTIQRTEQRDSAMYRCASSPVDTANEQFFGPGTRLTVL.

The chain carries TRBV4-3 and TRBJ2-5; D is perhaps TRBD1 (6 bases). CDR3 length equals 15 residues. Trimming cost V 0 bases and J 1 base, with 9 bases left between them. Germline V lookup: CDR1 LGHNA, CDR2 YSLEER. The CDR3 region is CASSQDYRVQETQYF. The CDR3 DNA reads TGCGCCAGCAGCCAAGATTACAGGGTCCAAGAGACCCAGTACTTC.

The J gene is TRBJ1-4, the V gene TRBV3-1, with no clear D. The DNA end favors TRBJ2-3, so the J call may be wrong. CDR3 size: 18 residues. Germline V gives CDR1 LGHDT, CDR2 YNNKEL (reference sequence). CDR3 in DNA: TGTGCCAGCAGCCAAGATCAATTACGTAACGGGTGGGCCGAAAGGCAGTATTTT. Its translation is CASSQDQLRNGWAERQYF.

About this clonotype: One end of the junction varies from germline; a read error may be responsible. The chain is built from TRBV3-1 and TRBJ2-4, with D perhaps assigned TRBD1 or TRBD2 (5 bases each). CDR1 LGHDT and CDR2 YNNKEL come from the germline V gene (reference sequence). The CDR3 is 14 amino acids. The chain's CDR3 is CAGSPSGRKNIQYF. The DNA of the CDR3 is TGTGCCGGCAGCCCCTCGGGACGGAAAAACATTCAGTACTTC.

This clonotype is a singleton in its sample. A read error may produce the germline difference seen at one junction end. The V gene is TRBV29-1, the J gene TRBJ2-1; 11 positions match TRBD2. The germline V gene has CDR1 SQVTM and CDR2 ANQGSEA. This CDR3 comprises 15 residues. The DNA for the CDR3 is TGCGGCGTTGACCGCTCTAGCGGGAGGTACAATGAGCAGTTCTTC. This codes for CGVDRSSGRYNEQFF.

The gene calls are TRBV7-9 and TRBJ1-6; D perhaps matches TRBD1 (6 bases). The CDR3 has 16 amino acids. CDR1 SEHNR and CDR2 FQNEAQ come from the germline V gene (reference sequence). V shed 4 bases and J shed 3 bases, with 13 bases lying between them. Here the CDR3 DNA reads TGTGCCAGCAGCTCAGGGGAGGGTGGCTATAATTCACCCCTCCACTTT. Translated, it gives CASSSGEGGYNSPLHF.

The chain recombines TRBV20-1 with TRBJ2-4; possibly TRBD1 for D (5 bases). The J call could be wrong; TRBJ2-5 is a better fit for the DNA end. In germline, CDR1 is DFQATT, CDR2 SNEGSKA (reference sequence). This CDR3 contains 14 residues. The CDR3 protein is CSASKWPGRETQYF. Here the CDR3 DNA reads TGCAGTGCCTCTAAATGGCCAGGGCGGGAGACCCAGTACTTC.

The CDR3 spells CASRNLAGGARFYNEQFF. The CDR3 DNA reads TGTGCCAGCAGGAATCTAGCGGGAGGCGCCCGGTTCTACAATGAGCAGTTCTTC. The rearrangement uses TRBV6-1 and TRBJ2-1, with 11 bases that match TRBD2. After removal of 6 bases from V and 3 bases from J, the junction contained 13 bases not matched to a gene. There are 18 residues in the CDR3. The germline V gene encodes CDR1 MNHNS and CDR2 SASEGT.

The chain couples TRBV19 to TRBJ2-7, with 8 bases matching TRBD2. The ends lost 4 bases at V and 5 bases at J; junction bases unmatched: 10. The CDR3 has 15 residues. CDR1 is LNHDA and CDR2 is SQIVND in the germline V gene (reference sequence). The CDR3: CASSRRRAGDHEQYF. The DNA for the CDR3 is TGTGCCAGTAGTAGAAGACGAGCGGGAGACCACGAGCAGTACTTC.

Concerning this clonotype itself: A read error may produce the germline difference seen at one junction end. The CDR3 sequence is CSARDIVGTNEQYF. CDR3 nucleotide sequence: TGTAGTGCTAGAGATATTGTCGGGACAAACGAGCAGTACTTC. The chain is built from TRBV20-1 and TRBJ2-7; D possibly corresponds to TRBD1 (6 bases). Per germline, CDR1 DFQATT and CDR2 SNEGSKA (reference sequence). The CDR3 is 14 amino acids.

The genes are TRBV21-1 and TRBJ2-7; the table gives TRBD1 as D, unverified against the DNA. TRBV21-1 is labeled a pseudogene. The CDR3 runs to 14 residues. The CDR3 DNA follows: TGTGCCAGCAGCCCCCGGGACAGTATAACCGAGCAGTACTTC. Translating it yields CASSPRDSITEQYF.

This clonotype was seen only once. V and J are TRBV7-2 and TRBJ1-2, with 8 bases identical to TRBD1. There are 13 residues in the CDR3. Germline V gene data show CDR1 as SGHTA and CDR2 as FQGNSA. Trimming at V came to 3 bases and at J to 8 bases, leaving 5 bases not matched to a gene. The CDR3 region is CASSLGQESGYTF. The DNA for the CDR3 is TGTGCCAGCAGCTTGGGACAGGAGAGCGGCTACACCTTC.

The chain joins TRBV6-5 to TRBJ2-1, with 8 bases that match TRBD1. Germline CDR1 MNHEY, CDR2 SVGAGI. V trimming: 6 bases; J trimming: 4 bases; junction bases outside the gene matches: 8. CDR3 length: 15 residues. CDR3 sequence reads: CASSVGTGAYNEQFF. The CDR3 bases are TGTGCCAGCAGCGTGGGGACAGGAGCATACAATGAGCAGTTCTTC.

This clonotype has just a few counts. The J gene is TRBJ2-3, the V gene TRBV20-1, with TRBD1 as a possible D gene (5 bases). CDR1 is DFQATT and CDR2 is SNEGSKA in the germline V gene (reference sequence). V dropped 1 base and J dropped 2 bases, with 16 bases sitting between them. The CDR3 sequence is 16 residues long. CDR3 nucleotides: TGCAGTGCTAGAGCAGAGGCTGGGGCAGCCACAGATACGCAGTATTTT. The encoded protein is CSARAEAGAATDTQYF.

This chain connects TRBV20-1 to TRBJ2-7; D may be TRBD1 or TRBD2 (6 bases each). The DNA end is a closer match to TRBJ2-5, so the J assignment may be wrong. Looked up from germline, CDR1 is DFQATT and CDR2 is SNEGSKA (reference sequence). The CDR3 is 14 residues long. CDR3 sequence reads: CSAPNRRGEETQYF. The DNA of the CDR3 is TGCAGTGCTCCAAACAGAAGGGGGGAAGAGACCCAGTACTTC.

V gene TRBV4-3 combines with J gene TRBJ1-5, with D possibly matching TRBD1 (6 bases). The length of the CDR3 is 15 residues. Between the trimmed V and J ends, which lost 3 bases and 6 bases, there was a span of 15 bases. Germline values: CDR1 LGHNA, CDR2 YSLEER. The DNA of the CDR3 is TGCGCCAGCAGCCAGCACAGGGAGGGTGGTCAGCCCCAGCATTTT. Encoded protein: CASSQHREGGQPQHF.

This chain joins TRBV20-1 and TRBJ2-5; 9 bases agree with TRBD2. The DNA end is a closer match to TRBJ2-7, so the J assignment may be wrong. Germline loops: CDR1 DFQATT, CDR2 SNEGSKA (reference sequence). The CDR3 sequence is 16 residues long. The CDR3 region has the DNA TGCAGTGCTAGAGGACCTCAGCGGGGGGTCAGATACGAGCAGTACTTC. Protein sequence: CSARGPQRGVRYEQYF.

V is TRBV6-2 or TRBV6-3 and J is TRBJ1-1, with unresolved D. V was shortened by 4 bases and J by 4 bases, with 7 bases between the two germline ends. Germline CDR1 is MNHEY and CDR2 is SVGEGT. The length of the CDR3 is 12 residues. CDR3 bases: TGTGCCAGCAGTTTTATTCGCACTGAAGCTTTCTTT. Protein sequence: CASSFIRTEAFF.

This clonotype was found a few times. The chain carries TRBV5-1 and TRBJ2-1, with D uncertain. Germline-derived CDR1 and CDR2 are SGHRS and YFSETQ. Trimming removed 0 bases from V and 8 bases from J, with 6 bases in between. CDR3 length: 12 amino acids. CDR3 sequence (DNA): TGCGCCAGCAGCTTGGTCTGGGATGAGCAGTTCTTC. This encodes CASSLVWDEQFF.

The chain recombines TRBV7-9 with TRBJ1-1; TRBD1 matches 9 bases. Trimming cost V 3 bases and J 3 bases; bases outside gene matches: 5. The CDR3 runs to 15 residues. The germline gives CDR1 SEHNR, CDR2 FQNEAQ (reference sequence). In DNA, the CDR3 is TGTGCCAGCAGCTTCGACAGGGGGTTAGACACTGAAGCTTTCTTT. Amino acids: CASSFDRGLDTEAFF.

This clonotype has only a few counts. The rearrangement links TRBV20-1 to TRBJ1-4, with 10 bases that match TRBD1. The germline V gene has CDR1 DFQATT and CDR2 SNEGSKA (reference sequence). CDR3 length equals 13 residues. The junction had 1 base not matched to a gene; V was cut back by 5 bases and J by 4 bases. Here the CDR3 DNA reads TGCAGTGCTGGGGACAGGGGTAATGAAAAACTGTTTTTT. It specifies CSAGDRGNEKLFF.

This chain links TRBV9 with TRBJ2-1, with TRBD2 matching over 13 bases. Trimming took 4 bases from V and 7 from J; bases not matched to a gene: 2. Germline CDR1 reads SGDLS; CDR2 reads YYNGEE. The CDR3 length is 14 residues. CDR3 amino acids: CASSRTSGGNEQFF. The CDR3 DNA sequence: TGTGCCAGCAGCCGGACTAGCGGGGGTAATGAGCAGTTCTTC.

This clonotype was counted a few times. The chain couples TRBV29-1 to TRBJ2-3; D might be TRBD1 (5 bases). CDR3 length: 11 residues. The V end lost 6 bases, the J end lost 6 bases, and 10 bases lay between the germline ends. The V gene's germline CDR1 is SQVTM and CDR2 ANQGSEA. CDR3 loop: CSVRDGDTQYF. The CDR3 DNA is TGCAGCGTCAGGGATGGGGATACGCAGTATTTT.

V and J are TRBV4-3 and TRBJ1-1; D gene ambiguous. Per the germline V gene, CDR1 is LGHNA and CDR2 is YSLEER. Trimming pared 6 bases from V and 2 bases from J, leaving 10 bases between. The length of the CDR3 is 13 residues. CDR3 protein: CASSAVANTEAFF. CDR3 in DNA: TGCGCCAGCAGTGCGGTTGCTAACACTGAAGCTTTCTTT.